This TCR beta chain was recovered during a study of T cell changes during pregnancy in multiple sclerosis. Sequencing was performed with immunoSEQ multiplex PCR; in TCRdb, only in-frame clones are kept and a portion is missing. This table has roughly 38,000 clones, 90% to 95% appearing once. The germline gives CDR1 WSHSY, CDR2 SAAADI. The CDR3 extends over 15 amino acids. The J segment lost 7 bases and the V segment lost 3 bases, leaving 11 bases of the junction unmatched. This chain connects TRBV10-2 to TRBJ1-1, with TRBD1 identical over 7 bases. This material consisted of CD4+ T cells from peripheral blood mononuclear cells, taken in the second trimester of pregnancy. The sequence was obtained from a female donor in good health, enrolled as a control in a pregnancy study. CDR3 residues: CASSDGRTGAGEAFF. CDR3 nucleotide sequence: TGCGCCAGCAGTGATGGTAGAACAGGGGCGGGTGAAGCTTTCTTT.